Presented here are 19 T cell receptor beta chains from one specimen sequenced in a study of T cells in localized non-small cell lung cancer. The protocol was immunoSEQ multiplex PCR, while the TCRdb copy is restricted to in-frame clones and leaves out a portion. The repertoire holds some 130,000 clones, around 92% seen once, with approximately 1.5% in the top ten. The specimen comprised peripheral blood, sampled before any cancer treatment. The receptor source for this set is a female donor aged 60 or older with stage I lung adenocarcinoma.

This clone was recorded a few times. CDR3 DNA: TGTGCCAGTAGTTCAGGGAGGATCCAGTACTTC. Translating it yields CASSSGRIQYF. The chain is built from TRBV19 and TRBJ2-5; tentative D call: TRBD2 (6 bases). V was pared by 5 bases and J by 10 bases, with 11 bases between. CDR1 and CDR2 from the germline V gene are LNHDA and SQIVND (reference sequence). CDR3 length: 11 amino acids.

CDR3 protein: CASSPLREGTRTMVGYTF. The CDR3 DNA reads TGTGCCAGCAGCCCCTTACGGGAGGGCACCCGAACTATGGTAGGCTACACCTTC. This sequence joins TRBV4-2 and TRBJ1-2; D gene ambiguous. Germline-derived CDR1 and CDR2 are LGHNA and YNFKEQ. Deletions cut 4 bases from V and 8 bases from J, with 29 bases between. This CDR3 has 18 residues.

The genes are TRBV10-3 and TRBJ1-1; D is uncertain. CDR1 is ENHRY and CDR2 is SYGVKD in the germline V gene. The CDR3 covers 13 residues. Trimming stripped 4 bases from V and 4 bases from J, with 10 bases between. CDR3 sequence reads: CAISVSGGTEAFF. The CDR3 DNA follows: TGTGCCATCAGTGTTTCGGGTGGCACTGAAGCTTTCTTT.

The genes are TRBV30 and TRBJ2-2; tentative D call: TRBD2 (5 bases). Germline V CDR1 and CDR2: GTSNPN, SVGIG (reference sequence). CDR3 size: 15 residues. The V end was cut by 4 bases, the J end by 3 bases, with 15 bases between. The CDR3 DNA reads TGTGCCTGGAAAGGAGGTAGTAGCTACACCGGGGAGCTGTTTTTT. As protein: CAWKGGSSYTGELFF.

The genes are TRBV28 and TRBJ1-1; 8 bases fit TRBD1. Losses at the gene ends were 6 bases for V and 4 bases for J; bases not matched to a gene: 7. CDR1 and CDR2 (germline): MDHEN, SYDVKM. The CDR3 is 14 amino acids. The CDR3 sequence is CASRGGQGFTEAFF. Written as DNA, the CDR3 is TGTGCCAGCAGGGGAGGACAGGGTTTCACTGAAGCTTTCTTT.

The chain couples TRBV6-4 to TRBJ2-7, with 8 bases identical to TRBD1. This CDR3 spans 16 amino acids. V was clipped by 0 bases and J by 1 base; unmatched bases: 5. The germline V gene has CDR1 MRHNA and CDR2 SNTAGT. CDR3 protein: CASSDSRDRRSYEQYF. In DNA, the CDR3 is TGTGCCAGCAGTGACTCGAGGGACAGGCGTTCCTACGAGCAGTACTTC.

This clone came up once. The rearrangement links TRBV5-5 to TRBJ2-1; TRBD2 aligns across 7 bases. The germline gives CDR1 SGHKS, CDR2 YYEKEE (reference sequence). This CDR3 is built from 19 residues. With 4 bases clipped from V and 5 bases from J, the junction kept 21 bases outside the gene matches. Here the CDR3 DNA reads TGTGCCAGCAGCCGCGGAGGATACGGGGGATTAGCGGGCCACAATGAGCAGTTCTTC. This translates into CASSRGGYGGLAGHNEQFF.

The J gene is TRBJ2-5, the V gene TRBV6-1; D not certain. The end of the DNA fits TRBJ2-7 better, so the J call may be wrong. The CDR3 spans 11 residues. Germline values: CDR1 MNHNS, CDR2 SASEGT. The DNA of the CDR3 is TGTGCCAGCAGTGTGCTAGACGAGCAGTACTTC. Its translation: CASSVLDEQYF.

As DNA, the CDR3 is TGTGCCAGCAGCTACCACGGGACGCTAGGAAACACCATATATTTT. Its protein is CASSYHGTLGNTIYF. The chain has TRBV14 and TRBJ1-3; possibly TRBD1 for D (5 bases). CDR3 size: 15 residues. Germline V gene data show CDR1 as SGHDN and CDR2 as FVKESK. V was trimmed by 5 bases and J by 4 bases, leaving 15 bases between them.

This rearrangement joins TRBV2 to TRBJ2-7, with TRBD1 matching over 7 bases. Germline-derived CDR1 and CDR2 are SNHLY and FYNNEI. The V and J ends lost 9 bases and 3 bases, in that order; junction bases with no gene match: 11. This CDR3 is built from 14 residues. For the CDR3, the DNA is TGTGCCAGTTTTAGGGACAGAGAAAGCTACGAGCAGTACTTC. Translated, it gives CASFRDRESYEQYF.

The rearrangement links TRBV2 to TRBJ1-3; TRBD1 might be the D (6 bases). Trimming took off 4 bases at V and 0 bases at J, with 10 bases between the two ends. Germline V gives CDR1 SNHLY, CDR2 FYNNEI. There are 15 residues in the CDR3. The CDR3 DNA follows: TGTGCCAGCAGTGGACAGGTTTTCTCTGGAAACACCATATATTTT. Its translation: CASSGQVFSGNTIYF. Full variable domain (remainder filled in from reference TRBV2 and TRBJ1-3): EPEVTQTPSHQVTQMGQEVILRCVPISNHLYFYWYRQILGQKVEFLVSFYNNEISEKSEIFDDQFSVERPDGSNFTLKIRSTKLEDSAMYFCASSGQVFSGNTIYFGEGSWLTVV.

The chain combines TRBV29-1 with TRBJ2-7, with 9 nucleotides matching TRBD2. The CDR3 loop spans 14 amino acids. Germline lookup yields CDR1 SQVTM and CDR2 ANQGSEA. V trimming: 6 bases; J trimming: 7 bases; junction bases outside the gene matches: 13. This CDR3 is CSVVIELAGQEQYF. CDR3 bases: TGCAGCGTAGTTATAGAACTAGCGGGTCAAGAGCAGTACTTC.

The chain has TRBV9 and TRBJ2-2; D may be TRBD2 (6 bases). The germline V and J ends were trimmed by 0 bases and 8 bases, with 14 bases remaining between them. Germline V gene lookup returns CDR1 SGDLS and CDR2 YYNGEE. CDR3 length: 15 residues. As DNA, the CDR3 is TGTGCCAGCAGCGTAGTGGACGGGAGTTCTGGGGAGCTGTTTTTT. Translated: CASSVVDGSSGELFF. The whole variable domain, filled in from reference TRBV9 and TRBJ2-2, reads DSGVTQTPKHLITATGQRVTLRCSPRSGDLSVYWYQQSLDQGLQFLIQYYNGEERAKGNILERFSAQQFPDLHSELNLSSLELGDSALYFCASSVVDGSSGELFFGEGSRLTVL.

The chain is built from TRBV27 and TRBJ2-7; 8 bases agree with TRBD1. Trimming cost V 6 bases and J 2 bases; bases outside gene matches: 12. This CDR3 is 16 amino acids long. Germline loops: CDR1 MNHEY, CDR2 SMNVEV (reference sequence). As DNA, the CDR3 is TGTGCCAGCAGGCCATCGACAGGGGTTGGGGCCTACGAGCAGTACTTC. Translation: CASRPSTGVGAYEQYF.

The V and J genes are TRBV6-6 and TRBJ1-1, with 8 bases matching TRBD1. The germline gives CDR1 MNHNY, CDR2 SVGAGI (reference sequence). V shed 5 bases and J 4 bases; nucleotides not matched to a gene: 3. The CDR3 is made up of 13 amino acids. CDR3 DNA sequence: TGTGCCAGCAGTGAGACAGGGGTCACTGAAGCTTTCTTT. It translates to CASSETGVTEAFF.

The V and J genes are TRBV30 and TRBJ2-7; 8 nucleotides match TRBD2. V lost 3 bases, J lost 6 bases, and 13 bases stayed unmatched. This CDR3 has 15 residues. CDR1 GTSNPN and CDR2 SVGIG come from the germline V gene (reference sequence). The CDR3: CAWRRSLAGVFEQYF. CDR3 sequence (DNA): TGTGCCTGGAGGCGGAGCCTAGCGGGTGTTTTCGAGCAGTACTTC.

This chain links TRBV28 with TRBJ1-3; D is unresolved. The CDR3 runs 14 residues. Germline-derived CDR1 and CDR2 are MDHEN and SYDVKM. The V gene lost 5 bases and the J gene lost 2 bases, with 10 bases spanning the gap. The CDR3 nucleotides read TGTGCCAGCAGTACCCGAAGAGCTGGAAACACCATATATTTT. Protein: CASSTRRAGNTIYF. The whole variable domain, filled in from reference TRBV28 and TRBJ1-3, reads DVKVTQSSRYLVKRTGEKVFLECVQDMDHENMFWYRQDPGLGLRLIYFSYDVKMKEKGDIPEGYSVSREKKERFSLILESASTNQTSMYLCASSTRRAGNTIYFGEGSWLTVV.

The chain recombines TRBV5-1 with TRBJ2-1; 15 nucleotides agree with TRBD2. The CDR3 sequence is 19 residues long. Germline CDR1 reads SGHRS; CDR2 reads YFSETQ. Trimming removed 5 bases from V and 2 bases from J; junction bases left unmatched: 11. The CDR3, as DNA: TGCGCCAGCAGGAGGGGACTAGCGGGAGGCTCCGCCCCCTACAATGAGCAGTTCTTC. Its protein product is CASRRGLAGGSAPYNEQFF.

The V gene is TRBV11-2, the J gene TRBJ2-5; D is ambiguous. This CDR3 is 11 amino acids long. Germline CDR1 is SGHAT and CDR2 is FQNNGV. V was cut by 7 bases and J by 4 bases, with 7 bases left in between. CDR3 bases: TGTGCCAGCACCGTAGCAGAGACCCAGTACTTC. Residues: CASTVAETQYF.